Listed here are 25 T cell receptor beta chains from one sample, sequenced in a study of control samples from healthy donors and cancer patients. Profiling relied on immunoSEQ multiplex PCR, and the TCRdb table lists in-frame clones only, not all of them. The table has about 98,000 clones, roughly three quarters seen once. The sample was blood. These receptors were collected from a woman between 25 and 40 years old in good health.

The chain carries TRBV27 and TRBJ2-3, with TRBD2 as a possible D gene (5 bases). CDR3 length equals 15 residues. Trimming stripped 6 bases from V and 0 bases from J, with 13 bases between. Germline V CDR1 and CDR2: MNHEY, SMNVEV (reference sequence). CDR3 sequence (DNA): TGTGCCAGCAGCCGGTTCCGGGGAAGCACAGATACGCAGTATTTT. This encodes CASSRFRGSTDTQYF.

This chain joins TRBV19 and TRBJ2-3; D not resolved. V dropped 3 bases and J dropped 0 bases, with 4 bases sitting between them. Germline loops: CDR1 LNHDA, CDR2 SQIVND (reference sequence). This CDR3 has 13 residues. The chain's CDR3 is CASSMGSTDTQYF. CDR3 DNA sequence: TGTGCCAGTAGTATGGGCAGCACAGATACGCAGTATTTT.

The chain has TRBV7-9 and TRBJ1-3; D is possibly TRBD1 (6 bases). Trimming cost V 6 bases and J 0 bases, with 15 bases left between them. CDR3 length: 16 amino acids. CDR1 is SEHNR and CDR2 is FQNEAQ in the germline V gene (reference sequence). The CDR3: CASRADRFSSGNTIYF. The CDR3 coding sequence is TGTGCCAGCAGGGCGGACAGATTTAGCTCTGGAAACACCATATATTTT.

CDR3: CASSLEADPYEQYF. The CDR3 DNA follows: TGCGCCAGCAGCTTGGAGGCTGACCCCTACGAGCAGTACTTC. This rearrangement joins TRBV5-1 to TRBJ2-7; no definite D call. Germline V gene sequence: CDR1 SGHRS, CDR2 YFSETQ. The V end lost 0 bases, the J end lost 2 bases, and 9 bases lay between the germline ends. The CDR3 extends over 14 amino acids. The complete variable domain, with remaining parts taken from reference TRBV5-1 and TRBJ2-7, reads KAGVTQTPRYLIKTRGQQVTLSCSPISGHRSVSWYQQTPGQGLQFLFEYFSETQRNKGNFPGRFSGRQFSNSRSEMNVSTLELGDSALYLCASSLEADPYEQYFGPGTRLTVT.

The rearrangement uses TRBV15 and TRBJ1-1; 8 nucleotides match TRBD1. The germline V gene encodes CDR1 LNHNV and CDR2 YYDKDF (reference sequence). The CDR3 is 13 residues long. With V trimmed by 5 bases and J by 5 bases, 4 bases remained unmatched. CDR3 region: CATSGQGRTEAFF. CDR3 nucleotide sequence: TGTGCCACCAGCGGACAGGGAAGGACTGAAGCTTTCTTT.

This chain links TRBV3-1 (or the pseudogene TRBV3-2) with TRBJ2-7; no reliable D call. Trimming pared 8 bases from V and 3 bases from J, leaving 5 bases between. Germline V gene sequence: CDR1 LGHDT, CDR2 YNNKEL (reference sequence). The CDR3 runs to 10 residues. CDR3 region: CASFFYEQYF. CDR3 sequence (DNA): TGTGCCAGCTTTTTCTACGAGCAGTACTTC.

The chain carries TRBV7-2 and TRBJ2-7; perhaps TRBD1 as D (5 bases). This CDR3 is built from 15 residues. Trimming left V 6 bases short and J 3 bases short, with 18 bases between. Per germline, CDR1 SGHTA and CDR2 FQGNSA. The CDR3 nucleotides read TGTGCCAGCAGAAACCCAGGGATTAGGCACTACGAGCAGTACTTC. It specifies CASRNPGIRHYEQYF.

The V and J genes are TRBV5-4 and TRBJ1-4; 7 bases are shared with TRBD1. V shed 2 bases and J 0 bases; nucleotides not matched to a gene: 1. The CDR3 runs 15 residues. CDR1 is SGHNT and CDR2 is YYREEE in the germline V gene (reference sequence). CDR3 protein: CASSFGQATNEKLFF. The DNA of the CDR3 is TGTGCCAGCAGCTTCGGACAGGCAACTAATGAAAAACTGTTTTTT.

This sequence joins TRBV11-2 and TRBJ1-6; 9 positions match TRBD1. The CDR3 is made up of 17 amino acids. Losses at the gene ends were 2 bases for V and 9 bases for J; bases not matched to a gene: 11. Germline CDR1 and CDR2: SGHAT and FQNNGV. This chain's CDR3 is CASSLRPPGQGSSPLHF. For the CDR3, the DNA is TGTGCCAGCAGCTTACGGCCCCCGGGACAGGGATCTTCACCCCTCCACTTT.

This clone has a handful of counts. The V and J genes are TRBV6-6 and TRBJ1-2, with D possibly TRBD1 on 6 matching bases. The CDR3 is 13 amino acids. With 6 bases removed from V and 8 bases from J, the gap between germline ends came to 16 bases. Germline V lookup: CDR1 MNHNY, CDR2 SVGAGI (reference sequence). The CDR3: CASRTQGIRGYTF. DNA for the CDR3: TGTGCCAGCAGAACCCAGGGGATTCGAGGCTACACCTTC.

The chain uses TRBV12-1 and TRBJ1-2; the D call of TRBD1 is as the table states it, not checked on the DNA. TRBV12-1 is annotated as a pseudogene. This CDR3 is 16 amino acids long. The CDR3 DNA is TGTGCCAGCAGCCCCGGACAGGCCTCCCAACACTATGGCTACACCTTC. Its protein is CASSPGQASQHYGYTF.

This sequence joins TRBV27 and TRBJ2-3; 7 bases line up with TRBD1. Trimming at V came to 2 bases and at J to 2 bases, leaving 7 bases not matched to a gene. Germline loops: CDR1 MNHEY, CDR2 SMNVEV (reference sequence). This CDR3 has 16 amino acids. The CDR3 coding sequence is TGTGCCAGCAGTTTACGGGCGGACAGGATCACAGATACGCAGTATTTT. This gives the protein CASSLRADRITDTQYF.

This clone turned up a few times. The genes are TRBV10-1 and TRBJ2-1; D might be TRBD2 (5 bases). Trimming shortened V by 6 bases and J by 2 bases, and 14 bases separated the two germline ends. Germline values: CDR1 WNHNN, CDR2 SYGVQD (reference sequence). CDR3 length: 15 amino acids. The CDR3 region has the DNA TGCGCCAGCAGGTCGGAGGAGTCCCCCTACAATGAGCAGTTCTTC. This translates into CASRSEESPYNEQFF.

The chain joins TRBV6-5 to TRBJ2-7, with TRBD2 matching 8 bases. Germline V lookup: CDR1 MNHEY, CDR2 SVGAGI. The V gene end was trimmed by 5 bases and the J gene end by 5 bases; junction bases not matched to a gene: 11. The length of the CDR3 is 15 residues. CDR3 nucleotides: TGTGCCAGCAGTCATTTGAGCGGGGGAGTCGACGAGCAGTACTTC. Translated, it gives CASSHLSGGVDEQYF.

Concerning this clone itself: Different DNA sequences within this sample yield the same CDR3. The rearrangement uses TRBV4-2 and TRBJ1-2, with TRBD1 matching 9 bases. J lost 4 bases, V lost 0 bases, and 3 bases had no gene match. Germline V lookup: CDR1 LGHNA, CDR2 YNFKEQ. The CDR3 sequence is 15 residues long. The CDR3 loop reads CASSQEDRGAYGYTF. The DNA for the CDR3 is TGTGCCAGCAGCCAAGAGGACAGGGGAGCCTATGGCTACACCTTC.

The V and J genes are TRBV5-1 and TRBJ1-1, with 7 bases lining up with TRBD1. The junction had 4 bases not matched to a gene; V was cut back by 4 bases and J by 1 base. CDR3 size: 14 residues. Looked up from germline, CDR1 is SGHRS and CDR2 is YFSETQ. The CDR3 DNA sequence: TGCGCCAGCAGCGGACGGACAGGGAACACTGAAGCTTTCTTT. This encodes CASSGRTGNTEAFF.

The chain is built from TRBV5-6 and TRBJ1-2, with D possibly being TRBD1 (6 bases). V was trimmed by 4 bases and J by 2 bases, leaving 21 bases between them. Germline V gives CDR1 SGHDT, CDR2 YYEEEE. This CDR3 comprises 17 residues. In DNA, the CDR3 is TGTGCCAGCAGCCCGCCCCCGGACAGTGACAGCAACTATGGCTACACCTTC. Translation: CASSPPPDSDSNYGYTF.

V is TRBV25-1 and J is TRBJ1-6; D uncertain. CDR1 and CDR2 from the germline V gene are MGHDK and SYGVNS. The V end was cut by 2 bases, the J end by 5 bases, with 13 bases between. The CDR3 covers 16 residues. The CDR3: CASSERVSNNNSPLHF. The DNA of the CDR3 is TGTGCCAGCAGTGAACGGGTCTCCAATAATAATTCACCCCTCCACTTT. The entire variable domain, with the rest obtained from reference TRBV25-1 and TRBJ1-6, is as follows: EADIYQTPRYLVIGTGKKITLECSQTMGHDKMYWYQQDPGMELHLIHYSYGVNSTEKGDLSSESTVSRIRTEHFPLTLESARPSHTSQYLCASSERVSNNNSPLHFGNGTRLTVT.

This sequence joins TRBV6-6 and TRBJ1-2; no definite D call. With 4 bases removed from V and 7 bases from J, the gap between germline ends came to 7 bases. Germline CDR1 MNHNY, CDR2 SVGAGI (reference sequence). This CDR3 has 11 residues. The CDR3 sequence: CASSLSGGYTF. CDR3 in DNA: TGTGCCAGCAGTTTATCTGGTGGCTACACCTTC.

The chain is built from TRBV6-2 or TRBV6-3 and TRBJ2-5, with D perhaps matching TRBD2 (7 bases). The CDR3 covers 14 residues. V was clipped by 2 bases and J by 6 bases, with 13 bases between them. Germline CDR1 and CDR2: MNHEY and SVGEGT. The CDR3 reads CASSYGGALKTQYF. The CDR3, as DNA: TGTGCCAGCAGTTACGGGGGGGCCCTGAAGACCCAGTACTTC.

This clone is a singleton in its sample. V gene TRBV19 combines with J gene TRBJ1-2; D unresolved. Germline-derived CDR1 and CDR2 are LNHDA and SQIVND (reference sequence). This CDR3 contains 12 residues. The ends were cut back, 3 bases at V and 8 bases at J, with 10 bases in the middle. This CDR3 is CASSIGPRGYTF. The DNA of the CDR3 is TGTGCCAGTAGTATCGGCCCTCGGGGCTACACCTTC.

The chain is built from TRBV5-1 and TRBJ1-1, with 11 bases matching TRBD1. The CDR3 is made up of 17 amino acids. The J segment lost 3 bases and the V segment lost 0 bases, leaving 7 bases of the junction unmatched. Germline loops: CDR1 SGHRS, CDR2 YFSETQ. CDR3 sequence (DNA): TGCGCCAGCAGCTTGGGGCCCCGGACAGGGGGCTACACTGAAGCTTTCTTT. Translated, it gives CASSLGPRTGGYTEAFF. The variable domain in full, with the rest retrieved from reference TRBV5-1 and TRBJ1-1, is KAGVTQTPRYLIKTRGQQVTLSCSPISGHRSVSWYQQTPGQGLQFLFEYFSETQRNKGNFPGRFSGRQFSNSRSEMNVSTLELGDSALYLCASSLGPRTGGYTEAFFGQGTRLTVV.

This clone was picked up one time. This chain links TRBV3-1 (or the pseudogene TRBV3-2) with TRBJ2-3, with D maybe TRBD1 (6 bases). Germline lookup yields CDR1 LGHDT and CDR2 YNNKEL (reference sequence). CDR3 length: 15 residues. V was trimmed by 4 bases and J by 0 bases, leaving 11 bases between them. CDR3 bases: TGTGCCAGCAGCCTCTTAGGGGGAAGCACAGATACGCAGTATTTT. Its protein product is CASSLLGGSTDTQYF.

This clone has more than one count but fewer than ten. This sequence joins TRBV5-1 and TRBJ1-1; 10 bases match TRBD1. CDR1 and CDR2 (germline): SGHRS, YFSETQ. Trimming removed 3 bases from V and 5 bases from J; junction bases left unmatched: 7. The CDR3 runs 15 residues. CDR3 sequence: CASSSWDRGTTEAFF. The CDR3 DNA reads TGCGCCAGCAGCTCCTGGGACAGGGGAACAACTGAAGCTTTCTTT. Filled out from reference TRBV5-1 and TRBJ1-1, the complete variable domain reads KAGVTQTPRYLIKTRGQQVTLSCSPISGHRSVSWYQQTPGQGLQFLFEYFSETQRNKGNFPGRFSGRQFSNSRSEMNVSTLELGDSALYLCASSSWDRGTTEAFFGQGTRLTVV.

The rearrangement links TRBV12-3 or TRBV12-4 to TRBJ1-2; TRBD1 agrees at 8 bases. V lost 6 bases and J lost 6; bases outside the gene matches: 6. The CDR3 spans 13 residues. The CDR3 sequence is CASSPGGADGYTF. The CDR3 DNA reads as TGTGCCAGCAGCCCAGGGGGCGCCGATGGCTACACCTTC.